One and the same sample provided the 17 T cell receptor beta chains below, sequenced in a study of cytomegalovirus exposure and HLA in healthy donors. The study ran its PCR with 60 Vbeta and 13 Jbeta primers. Profiled with immunoSEQ multiplex PCR; TCRdb holds only in-frame clones, not every one. The sample lists around 190,000 clones; around four fifths were seen once. Sample: PBMCs. The receptor source for this set is a man aged 35 to 55 in good health and CMV-seropositive.

The chain combines TRBV18 with TRBJ1-1; no firm D call. The ends were cut back, 4 bases at V and 1 base at J, with 4 bases in the middle. The germline CDR1 and CDR2 sequences are KGHSH and LQKENI. The CDR3 covers 12 residues. The CDR3: CASSLKNTEAFF. CDR3 nucleotide sequence: TGTGCCAGCTCACTCAAGAACACTGAAGCTTTCTTT. The full variable domain, rest sourced from reference TRBV18 and TRBJ1-1, is NAGVMQNPRHLVRRRGQEARLRCSPMKGHSHVYWYRQLPEEGLKFMVYLQKENIIDESGMPKERFSAEFPKEGPSILRIQQVVRGDSAAYFCASSLKNTEAFFGQGTRLTVV.

The chain joins TRBV10-3 to TRBJ2-1, with a weak D call TRBD1 (6 bases). Per the germline V gene, CDR1 is ENHRY and CDR2 is SYGVKD. Deletions cut 4 bases from V and 5 bases from J, with 9 bases between. The length of the CDR3 is 13 residues. CDR3 protein: CAISGRGDNEQFF. As DNA, the CDR3 is TGTGCCATCAGTGGCAGGGGAGACAATGAGCAGTTCTTC.

V is TRBV6-1 and J is TRBJ2-7, with TRBD1 matching over 9 bases. The CDR3 extends over 15 amino acids. Unmatched junction bases numbered 7, after V lost 4 bases and J lost 3 bases. Germline CDR1 is MNHNS and CDR2 is SASEGT. The CDR3 is CASSVPGTGFYEQYF. CDR3 coding DNA: TGTGCCAGCAGTGTTCCCGGGACAGGGTTCTACGAGCAGTACTTC.

This chain connects TRBV5-1 to TRBJ2-2; 8 nucleotides align to TRBD1. The ends lost 0 bases at V and 5 bases at J; junction bases unmatched: 15. Germline V gene lookup returns CDR1 SGHRS and CDR2 YFSETQ. CDR3 length: 19 amino acids. Here the CDR3 DNA reads TGCGCCAGCAGCTTGGTGGTTAAGGCAGGGGGCGATCTAACCGGGGAGCTGTTTTTT. Protein product: CASSLVVKAGGDLTGELFF.

Points on this clone: In the same sample, other DNA sequences code for this CDR3. V and J are TRBV11-2 and TRBJ1-2, with D perhaps matching TRBD1 (6 bases). V lost 5 bases and J 4 bases, leaving 8 bases between the germline ends. Germline CDR1 SGHAT, CDR2 FQNNGV. This CDR3 spans 12 amino acids. In DNA, the CDR3 is TGTGCCAGCAGCCTACAGGGCTATGGCTACACCTTC. This gives the protein CASSLQGYGYTF.

The V gene is TRBV6-1, the J gene TRBJ1-1; 8 positions agree with TRBD1. In germline, CDR1 is MNHNS, CDR2 SASEGT. V dropped 6 bases and J dropped 3; count of bases not matched to a gene: 9. The CDR3 runs to 15 residues. CDR3 loop: CASRFKTGADTEAFF. CDR3 sequence (DNA): TGTGCCAGCAGATTTAAGACAGGGGCGGACACTGAAGCTTTCTTT.

The V gene is TRBV11-2, the J gene TRBJ2-2; no clear D gene. The CDR3 totals 13 residues. V lost 5 bases and J lost 4, with 8 bases in between. Germline-derived CDR1 and CDR2 are SGHAT and FQNNGV. In nucleotides, the CDR3 is TGTGCCAGCAGCCGCGGTGGCACCGGGGAGCTGTTTTTT. Its translation: CASSRGGTGELFF.

This chain links TRBV7-9 with TRBJ2-1; D is perhaps TRBD1 (5 bases). The germline V gene has CDR1 SEHNR and CDR2 FQNEAQ (reference sequence). The V gene lost 0 bases and the J gene lost 8 bases, with 11 bases spanning the gap. CDR3 size: 14 residues. CDR3 region: CASSLANRPDEQFF. CDR3 bases: TGTGCCAGCAGCTTAGCGAACAGGCCGGATGAGCAGTTCTTC.

V gene TRBV19 combines with J gene TRBJ2-5; D is ambiguous. V lost 3 bases and J lost 4, with 9 bases in between. The CDR3 length is 13 residues. The germline V gene has CDR1 LNHDA and CDR2 SQIVND (reference sequence). The CDR3 region has the DNA TGTGCCAGTAGTATCATCCCGGGAGAGACCCAGTACTTC. Protein product: CASSIIPGETQYF. Supplemented by reference TRBV19 and TRBJ2-5, the full variable domain reads DGGITQSPKYLFRKEGQNVTLSCEQNLNHDAMYWYRQDPGQGLRLIYYSQIVNDFQKGDIAEGYSVSREKKESFPLTVTSAQKNPTAFYLCASSIIPGETQYFGPGTRLLVL.

The chain employs TRBV27 and TRBJ1-2; 11 bases line up with TRBD1. CDR1 and CDR2 (germline): MNHEY, SMNVEV (reference sequence). V gave up 3 bases and J gave up 3 bases; unmatched junction bases: 6. The CDR3 runs 16 residues. The CDR3 protein is CASSFLRTGGDYGYTF. The CDR3 DNA follows: TGTGCCAGCAGTTTCCTTAGGACAGGGGGCGACTATGGCTACACCTTC.

V gene TRBV27 combines with J gene TRBJ2-7; 7 bases map to TRBD1. The CDR3 covers 14 residues. With 5 bases clipped from V and 5 bases from J, the junction kept 9 bases outside the gene matches. Germline loops: CDR1 MNHEY, CDR2 SMNVEV (reference sequence). CDR3 in DNA: TGTGCCAGCAGTGAGAGACAGGGCGCTCACGAGCAGTACTTC. The encoded protein is CASSERQGAHEQYF.

This clone was seen only once. V and J are TRBV7-9 and TRBJ2-7; TRBD1 matches at 10 bases. CDR1 is SEHNR and CDR2 is FQNEAQ in the germline V gene (reference sequence). CDR3 size: 15 residues. The trim removed 5 bases at V and 0 bases at J, leaving 4 bases unmatched. The CDR3 DNA reads TGTGCCAGCAGCGACCGGGACAGGGGCTCCTACGAGCAGTACTTC. This encodes CASSDRDRGSYEQYF.

About this clone: Other DNA sequences in the sample encode the same CDR3. CDR3 protein: CASSLQGNEQFF. The CDR3 bases are TGTGCCAGCAGCTTACAGGGTAATGAGCAGTTCTTC. The chain uses TRBV7-9 and TRBJ2-1, with D perhaps matching TRBD1 (5 bases). From germline, CDR1 is SEHNR and CDR2 FQNEAQ (reference sequence). V dropped 2 bases and J dropped 7 bases, with 6 bases sitting between them. This CDR3 region has 12 residues.

V is TRBV13 and J is TRBJ2-5, with 10 bases matching TRBD1. TRBJ2-7 explains the end of the DNA better; the J call may be wrong. This CDR3 comprises 15 residues. Germline assignment: CDR1 PRHDT and CDR2 FYEKMQ (reference sequence). The CDR3 coding sequence is TGTGCCAGCAGCTTAGGGGGACAGGGGTCCTACGAGCAGTACTTC. This translates into CASSLGGQGSYEQYF.

The chain combines TRBV18 with TRBJ2-2; TRBD2 might be the D (6 bases). Per the germline V gene, CDR1 is KGHSH and CDR2 is LQKENI. V lost 8 bases, J lost 1 base, and 11 bases lay in between. There are 14 residues in the CDR3. CDR3 bases: TGTGCCAGCCCCGGGCGGGGGAACACCGGGGAGCTGTTTTTT. This sequence encodes CASPGRGNTGELFF.

V and J are TRBV5-1 and TRBJ2-3, with no clear D. The germline CDR1 and CDR2 sequences are SGHRS and YFSETQ. The CDR3 is 16 amino acids. Trimming took 4 bases from V and 2 from J, leaving 17 bases between them. CDR3 coding DNA: TGCGCCAGCAGCGCAATTACTCCCCCCCACACAGATACGCAGTATTTT. Translated, it gives CASSAITPPHTDTQYF.

The chain employs TRBV7-8 and TRBJ2-7, with a weak D call TRBD2 (5 bases). This CDR3 comprises 17 residues. Trimming pared 5 bases from V and 1 base from J, leaving 21 bases between. CDR1 is SGHVS and CDR2 is FQNEAQ in the germline V gene. Here the CDR3 DNA reads TGTGCCAGCAGCCCAAAACCCGTGGGGAGTTTATCCTACGAGCAGTACTTC. Amino acid sequence: CASSPKPVGSLSYEQYF.